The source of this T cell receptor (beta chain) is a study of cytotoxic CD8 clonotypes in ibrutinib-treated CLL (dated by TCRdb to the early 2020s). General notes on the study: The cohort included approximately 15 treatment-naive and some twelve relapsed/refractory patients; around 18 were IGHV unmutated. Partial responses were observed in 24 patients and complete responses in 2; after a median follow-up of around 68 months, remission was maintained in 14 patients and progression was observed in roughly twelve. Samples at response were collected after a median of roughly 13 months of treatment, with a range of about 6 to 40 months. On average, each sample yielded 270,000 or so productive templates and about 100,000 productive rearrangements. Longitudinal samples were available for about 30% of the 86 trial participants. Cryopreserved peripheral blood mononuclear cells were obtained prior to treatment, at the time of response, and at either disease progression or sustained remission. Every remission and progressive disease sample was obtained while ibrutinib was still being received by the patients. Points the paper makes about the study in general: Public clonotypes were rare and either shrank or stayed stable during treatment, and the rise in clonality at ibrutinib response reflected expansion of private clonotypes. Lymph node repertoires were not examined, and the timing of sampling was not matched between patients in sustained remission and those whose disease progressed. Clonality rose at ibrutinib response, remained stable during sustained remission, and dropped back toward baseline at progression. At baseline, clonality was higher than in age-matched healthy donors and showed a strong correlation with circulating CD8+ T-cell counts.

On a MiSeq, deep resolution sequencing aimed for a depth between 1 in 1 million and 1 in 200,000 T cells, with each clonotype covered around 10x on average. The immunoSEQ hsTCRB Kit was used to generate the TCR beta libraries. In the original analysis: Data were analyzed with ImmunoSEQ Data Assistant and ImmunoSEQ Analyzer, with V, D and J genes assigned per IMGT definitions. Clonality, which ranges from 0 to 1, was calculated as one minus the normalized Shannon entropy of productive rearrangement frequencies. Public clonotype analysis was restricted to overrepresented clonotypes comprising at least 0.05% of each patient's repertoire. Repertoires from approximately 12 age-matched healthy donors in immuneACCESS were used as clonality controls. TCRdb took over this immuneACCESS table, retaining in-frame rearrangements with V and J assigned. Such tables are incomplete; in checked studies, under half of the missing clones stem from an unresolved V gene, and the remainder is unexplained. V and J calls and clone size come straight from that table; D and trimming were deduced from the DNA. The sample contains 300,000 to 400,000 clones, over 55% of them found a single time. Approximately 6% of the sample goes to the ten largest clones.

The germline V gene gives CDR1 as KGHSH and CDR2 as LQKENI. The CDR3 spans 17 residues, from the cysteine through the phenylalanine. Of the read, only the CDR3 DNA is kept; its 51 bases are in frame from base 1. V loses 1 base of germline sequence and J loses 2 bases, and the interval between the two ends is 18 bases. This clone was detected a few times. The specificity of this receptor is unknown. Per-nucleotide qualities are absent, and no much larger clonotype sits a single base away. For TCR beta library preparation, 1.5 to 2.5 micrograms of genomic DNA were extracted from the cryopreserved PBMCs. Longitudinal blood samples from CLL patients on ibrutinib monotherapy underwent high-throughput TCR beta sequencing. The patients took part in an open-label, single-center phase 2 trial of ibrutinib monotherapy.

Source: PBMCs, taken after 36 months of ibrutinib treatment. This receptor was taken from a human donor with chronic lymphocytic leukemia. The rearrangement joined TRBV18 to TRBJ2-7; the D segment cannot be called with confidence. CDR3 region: CASSPQPADTLPYEQYF. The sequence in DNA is TGTGCCAGCTCACCACAGCCAGCAGACACCCTACCCTACGAGCAGTACTTC.